This record covers a single TCR beta chain. As yet, its antigen is unknown. The data were taken from a study of cytomegalovirus exposure and HLA in healthy donors. Overall study results and limits: TCR beta V segments were, for the most part, productive about 87% or about 30% of the time in an earlier analysis.

The PCR had 60 Vbeta and 13 Jbeta primers. Original methodology: In a later analysis, the count reached some 75 million unique TCR beta chains, with about 10 million shared. Generated by immunoSEQ multiplex PCR, the TCRdb table keeps only in-frame clones and is missing some. For V, J and clone size, that table is used; D and trimming come from the DNA. Of 150,000 or so clones in the sample, 76% were seen once. J gave up 3 bases and V 3 bases, and 2 bases lay outside the gene matches. The germline CDR1 and CDR2 sequences are MDHEN and SYDVKM. This CDR3 contains 14 residues. The chain combines TRBV28 with TRBJ1-2, with 9 bases aligning to TRBD1. This clonotype was sampled from a male donor in good health and CMV-seronegative. Specimen: PBMCs. Here the CDR3 reads CASSLGDRDYGYTF. In DNA form, the CDR3 reads TGTGCCAGCAGTTTGGGGGACAGGGACTATGGCTACACCTTC.